This T cell receptor (beta chain) was sequenced during a study of blood T cell repertoires in COVID-19. Study in general: Samples came from the United States, Italy and Spain, spanning acute and convalescent COVID-19. Sample material is recorded as cDNA or gDNA derived from T cells, B-cell-depleted T cells, or PBMCs.

In the original analysis: By means of reference gene primer amplification, nucleated cell counts were estimated. Generated by immunoSEQ multiplex PCR, the TCRdb table keeps only in-frame clones and is missing some. The DNA was the basis for D and trimming; V, J and clone size are from that table. The table has about 220,000 clones, about 84% seen once. Germline CDR1 and CDR2: SGHTA and FQGNSA. This CDR3 spans 15 amino acids. The trim removed 5 bases at V and 5 bases at J, leaving 10 bases unmatched. This TCR derives from a human donor in a cohort sampled during active COVID-19. The rearrangement links TRBV7-2 to TRBJ2-5; 8 bases fit TRBD2. What was sequenced was peripheral blood. Here the CDR3 reads CASSVPGTRMETQYF. In DNA form, the CDR3 reads TGTGCCAGCAGCGTACCCGGGACTAGGATGGAGACCCAGTACTTC.